The 5 T cell receptor beta chains given below trace back to one sample, sequenced in a study of blood T cell repertoires in COVID-19. TCRdb's table, derived via immunoSEQ multiplex PCR, lists solely in-frame clones and lacks some. This table holds some 49,000 clones, approximately 80% found once. The source material was peripheral blood. These receptor sequences come from a woman older than 75 with COVID-19, enrolled during active disease.

The chain combines TRBV27 with TRBJ2-1; D gene ambiguous. The length of the CDR3 is 18 residues. The V end was cut by 2 bases, the J end by 4 bases, with 21 bases between. Germline V gene data show CDR1 as MNHEY and CDR2 as SMNVEV (reference sequence). CDR3 coding DNA: TGTGCCAGCAGTTTAGTTCCCCCCGCGGCCTTGAGATACAATGAGCAGTTCTTC. Its translation is CASSLVPPAALRYNEQFF.

This rearrangement joins TRBV4-1 to TRBJ1-4; 11 bases are a match to TRBD1. Germline lookup yields CDR1 MGHRA and CDR2 YSYEKL. Losses at the gene ends were 4 bases for V and 0 bases for J; bases not matched to a gene: 10. The CDR3 is 19 amino acids. The DNA for the CDR3 is TGCGCCAGCAGCCGGACTCCGGGACAGGGGGTGTCAACTAATGAAAAACTGTTTTTT. Its translation: CASSRTPGQGVSTNEKLFF.

This clone was counted a few times. V usage is TRBV18 and J usage is TRBJ1-2; weak D call: TRBD1 (5 bases). Germline V lookup: CDR1 KGHSH, CDR2 LQKENI. The CDR3 extends over 17 amino acids. V dropped 3 bases and J dropped 0 bases, with 17 bases sitting between them. CDR3: CASSPTGHIVTNYGYTF. The CDR3 region has the DNA TGTGCCAGCTCACCTACCGGACACATAGTGACTAACTATGGCTACACCTTC.

This clone showed up just a few times. The chain is built from TRBV28 and TRBJ1-3; D gene unclear. This CDR3 comprises 12 residues. The germline CDR1 and CDR2 sequences are MDHEN and SYDVKM. The V gene lost 6 bases and the J gene lost 0 bases, with 3 bases spanning the gap. The CDR3 region is CASSHSGNTIYF. For the CDR3, the DNA is TGTGCCAGCAGCCACTCTGGAAACACCATATATTTT.

The chain is built from TRBV30 and TRBJ1-1; 10 nucleotides match TRBD1. The germline gives CDR1 GTSNPN, CDR2 SVGIG (reference sequence). The trim removed 3 bases at V and 5 bases at J, leaving 9 bases unmatched. The CDR3 extends over 15 amino acids. The CDR3 here is CAWRGQGMAGTEAFF. CDR3 nucleotide sequence: TGTGCCTGGAGGGGACAGGGGATGGCGGGGACTGAAGCTTTCTTT.